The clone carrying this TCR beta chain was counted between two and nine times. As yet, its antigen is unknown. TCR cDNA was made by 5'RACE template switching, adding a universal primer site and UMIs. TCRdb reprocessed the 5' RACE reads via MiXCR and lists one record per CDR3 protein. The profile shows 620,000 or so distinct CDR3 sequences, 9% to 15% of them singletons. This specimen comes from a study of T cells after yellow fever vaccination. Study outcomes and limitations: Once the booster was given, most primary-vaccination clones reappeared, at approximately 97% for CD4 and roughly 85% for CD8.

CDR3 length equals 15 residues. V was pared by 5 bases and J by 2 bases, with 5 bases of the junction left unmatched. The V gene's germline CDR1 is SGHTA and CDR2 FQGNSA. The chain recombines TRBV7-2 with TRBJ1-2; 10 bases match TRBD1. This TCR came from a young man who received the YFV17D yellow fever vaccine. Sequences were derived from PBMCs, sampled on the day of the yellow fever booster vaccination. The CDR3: CASSIGQGENYGYTF. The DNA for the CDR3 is TGTGCCAGCAGCATCGGACAGGGGGAGAACTATGGCTACACCTTC. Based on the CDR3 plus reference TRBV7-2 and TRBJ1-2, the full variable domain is GAGVSQSPSNKVTEKGKDVELRCDPISGHTALYWYRQSLGQGLEFLIYFQGNSAPDKSGLPSDRFSAERTGGSVSTLTIQRTQQEDSAVYLCASSIGQGENYGYTFGSGTRLTVV.